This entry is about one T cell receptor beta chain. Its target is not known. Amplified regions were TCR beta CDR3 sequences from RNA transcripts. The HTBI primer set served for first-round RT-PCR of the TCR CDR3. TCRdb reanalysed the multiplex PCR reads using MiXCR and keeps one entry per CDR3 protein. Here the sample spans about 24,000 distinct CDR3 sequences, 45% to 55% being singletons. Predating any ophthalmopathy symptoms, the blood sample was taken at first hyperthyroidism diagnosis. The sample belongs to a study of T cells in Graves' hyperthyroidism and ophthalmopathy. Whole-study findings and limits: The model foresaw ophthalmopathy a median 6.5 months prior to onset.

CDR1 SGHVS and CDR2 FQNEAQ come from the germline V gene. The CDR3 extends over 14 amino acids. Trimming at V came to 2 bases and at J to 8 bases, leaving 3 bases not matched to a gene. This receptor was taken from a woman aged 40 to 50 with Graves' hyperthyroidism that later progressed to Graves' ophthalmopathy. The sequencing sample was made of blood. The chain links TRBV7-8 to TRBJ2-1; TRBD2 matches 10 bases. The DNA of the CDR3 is TGTGCCAGCAGCTTATCTAGCGGGAGTTATGAGCAGTTCTTC. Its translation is CASSLSSGSYEQFF.